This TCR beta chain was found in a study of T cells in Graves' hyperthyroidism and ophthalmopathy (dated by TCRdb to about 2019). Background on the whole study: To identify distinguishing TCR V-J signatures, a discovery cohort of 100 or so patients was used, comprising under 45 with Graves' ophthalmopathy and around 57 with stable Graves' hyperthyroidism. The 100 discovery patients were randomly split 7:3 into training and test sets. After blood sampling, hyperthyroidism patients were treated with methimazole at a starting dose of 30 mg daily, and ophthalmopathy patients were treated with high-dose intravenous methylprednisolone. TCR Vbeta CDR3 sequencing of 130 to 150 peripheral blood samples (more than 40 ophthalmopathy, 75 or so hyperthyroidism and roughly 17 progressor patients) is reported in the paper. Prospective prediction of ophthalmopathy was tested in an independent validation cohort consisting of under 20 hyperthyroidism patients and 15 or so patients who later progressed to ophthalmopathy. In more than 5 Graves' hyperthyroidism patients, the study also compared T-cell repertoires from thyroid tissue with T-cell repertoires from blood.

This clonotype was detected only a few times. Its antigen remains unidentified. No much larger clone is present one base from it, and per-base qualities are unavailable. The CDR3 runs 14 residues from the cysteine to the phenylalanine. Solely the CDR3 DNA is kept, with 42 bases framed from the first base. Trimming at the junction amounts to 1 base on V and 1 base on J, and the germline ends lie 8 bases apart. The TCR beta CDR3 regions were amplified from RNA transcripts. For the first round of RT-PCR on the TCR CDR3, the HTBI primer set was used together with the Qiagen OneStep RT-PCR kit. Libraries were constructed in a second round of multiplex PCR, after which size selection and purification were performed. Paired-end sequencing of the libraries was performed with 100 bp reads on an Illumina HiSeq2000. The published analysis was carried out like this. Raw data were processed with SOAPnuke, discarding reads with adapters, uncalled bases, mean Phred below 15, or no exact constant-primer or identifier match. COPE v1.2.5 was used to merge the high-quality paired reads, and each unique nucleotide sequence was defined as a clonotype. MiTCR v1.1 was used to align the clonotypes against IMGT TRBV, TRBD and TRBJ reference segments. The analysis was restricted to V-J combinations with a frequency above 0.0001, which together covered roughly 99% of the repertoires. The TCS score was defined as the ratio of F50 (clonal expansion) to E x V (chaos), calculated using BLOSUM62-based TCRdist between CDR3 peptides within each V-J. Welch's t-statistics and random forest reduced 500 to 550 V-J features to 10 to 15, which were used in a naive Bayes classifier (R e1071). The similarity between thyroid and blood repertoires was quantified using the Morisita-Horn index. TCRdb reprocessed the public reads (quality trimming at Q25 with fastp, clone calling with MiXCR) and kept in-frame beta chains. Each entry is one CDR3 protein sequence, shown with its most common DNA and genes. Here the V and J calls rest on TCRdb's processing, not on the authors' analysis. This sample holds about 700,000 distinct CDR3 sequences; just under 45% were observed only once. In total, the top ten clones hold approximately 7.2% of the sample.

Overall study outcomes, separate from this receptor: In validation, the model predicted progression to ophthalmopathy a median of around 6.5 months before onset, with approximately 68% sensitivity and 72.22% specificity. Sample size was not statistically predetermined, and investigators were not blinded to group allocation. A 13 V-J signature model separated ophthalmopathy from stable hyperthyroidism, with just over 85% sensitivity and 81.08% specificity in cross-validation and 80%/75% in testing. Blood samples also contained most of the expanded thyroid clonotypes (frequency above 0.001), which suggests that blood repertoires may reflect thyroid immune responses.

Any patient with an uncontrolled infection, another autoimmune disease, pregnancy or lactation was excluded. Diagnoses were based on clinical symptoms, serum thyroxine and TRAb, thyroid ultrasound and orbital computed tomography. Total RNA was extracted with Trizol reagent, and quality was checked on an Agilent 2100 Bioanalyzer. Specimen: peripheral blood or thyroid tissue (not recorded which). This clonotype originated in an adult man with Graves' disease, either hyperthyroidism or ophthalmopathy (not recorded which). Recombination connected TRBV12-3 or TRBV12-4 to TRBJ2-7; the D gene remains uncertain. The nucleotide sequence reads TGTGCCAGCAGTTTAGGGCTAGAGTCCTACGAGCAGTACTTC. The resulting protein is CASSLGLESYEQYF.